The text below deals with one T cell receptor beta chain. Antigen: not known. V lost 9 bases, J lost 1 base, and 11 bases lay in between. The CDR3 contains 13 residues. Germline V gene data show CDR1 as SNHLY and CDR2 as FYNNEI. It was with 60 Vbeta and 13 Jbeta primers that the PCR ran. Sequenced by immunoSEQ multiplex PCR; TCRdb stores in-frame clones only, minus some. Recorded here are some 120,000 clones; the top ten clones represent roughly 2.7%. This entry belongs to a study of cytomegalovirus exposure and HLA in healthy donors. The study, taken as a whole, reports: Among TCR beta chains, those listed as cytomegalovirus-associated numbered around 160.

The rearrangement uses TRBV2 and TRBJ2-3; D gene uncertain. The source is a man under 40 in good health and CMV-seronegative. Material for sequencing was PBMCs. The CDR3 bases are TGTGCCAGTAGAAACGAGGGCACAGATACGCAGTATTTT. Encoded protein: CASRNEGTDTQYF.